This T cell receptor (beta chain) appears in the sequencing data of a study of shared clonotypes between healthy human individuals. Across the study: Contributing individuals were two females and a few males aged 18 to 49. Study-wide results and limits: It was anticipated that sequencing depth would influence how many clonotypes donors shared.

Several immunoSEQ 96-well plates shared each subset's DNA, each plate a replicate. Here immunoSEQ multiplex PCR was the method, and the copy in TCRdb shows in-frame clones only, minus some. The sample consists of 330,000 or so clones, less than 75% of them appearing once. This clone was seen ten or more times. Its cognate antigen is unknown. There are 13 residues in the CDR3. In germline, CDR1 is MNHEY, CDR2 SVGAGI. The chain recombines TRBV6-5 with TRBJ2-3, with 8 nucleotides matching TRBD2. Sequencing was carried out using memory CD4+ T cells sorted from blood. Subset given: CD45RA-negative fraction. The sequence came from a man between 25 and 39 years old in good health. CDR3 nucleotides: TGTGCGATCAGCGGGGGTGGCACAGATACGCAGTATTTT. Translating gives CAISGGGTDTQYF.